The 17 T cell receptor beta chains below all came from one sample that was sequenced in a study of blood T cell repertoires in COVID-19. Generated by immunoSEQ multiplex PCR, the TCRdb table keeps only in-frame clones and is missing some. The profile shows about 210,000 clones, just under 90% of them singletons. The sample consisted of peripheral blood. Receptors originate from a man in his 60s who had recovered from COVID-19.

The chain combines TRBV30 with TRBJ2-7; D is undetermined. The germline V gene encodes CDR1 GTSNPN and CDR2 SVGIG (reference sequence). The CDR3 is 12 residues long. The ends were cut back, 7 bases at V and 2 bases at J, with 12 bases in the middle. This CDR3 is CASLTVTYEQYF. The CDR3 nucleotides are TGTGCCTCCCTTACAGTAACCTACGAGCAGTACTTC.

The chain couples TRBV11-2 to TRBJ2-1, with 9 bases matching TRBD2. The CDR3 runs to 16 residues. Trimming at V came to 5 bases and at J to 9 bases, leaving 14 bases not matched to a gene. Germline values: CDR1 SGHAT, CDR2 FQNNGV. The CDR3 region is CASSPRGAGGNGEQFF. DNA for the CDR3: TGTGCCAGCAGCCCGCGTGGAGCGGGAGGTAACGGTGAGCAGTTCTTC.

This rearrangement joins TRBV3-1 (or the pseudogene TRBV3-2) to TRBJ1-1; possibly TRBD1 for D (5 bases). The CDR3 covers 14 residues. Trimming took off 0 bases at V and 9 bases at J, with 14 bases between the two ends. Germline V gene sequence: CDR1 LGHDT, CDR2 YNNKEL (reference sequence). The CDR3 protein is CASSQDHGRGKAFF. The CDR3 DNA sequence: TGTGCCAGCAGCCAAGATCATGGGAGGGGCAAAGCTTTCTTT.

The chain combines TRBV28 with TRBJ1-5; possibly TRBD1 for D (5 bases). This CDR3 is 15 amino acids long. V lost 6 bases and J lost 2, with 14 bases in between. The germline CDR1 and CDR2 sequences are MDHEN and SYDVKM. The CDR3 is CASRSEGVGNQPQHF. The CDR3 nucleotides read TGTGCCAGCAGATCCGAAGGGGTTGGCAATCAGCCCCAGCATTTT.

This chain connects TRBV30 to TRBJ1-1, with a possible D match to TRBD1 (5 bases). From germline, CDR1 is GTSNPN and CDR2 SVGIG (reference sequence). Deletions cut 4 bases from V and 0 bases from J, with 9 bases between. This CDR3 region has 13 residues. The CDR3 spells CAWTRAMNTEAFF. The DNA of the CDR3 is TGTGCCTGGACCAGGGCAATGAACACTGAAGCTTTCTTT.

This chain connects TRBV5-6 to TRBJ2-2, with 10 bases matching TRBD2. Germline V gene sequence: CDR1 SGHDT, CDR2 YYEEEE. Germline trimming cut 4 bases from V and 0 bases from J; bases unmatched to any gene: 6. The CDR3 consists of 17 residues. CDR3 in amino acids: CASSPGLAAANTGELFF. The CDR3 nucleotides are TGTGCCAGCAGCCCCGGACTAGCGGCCGCGAACACCGGGGAGCTGTTTTTT.

This chain links TRBV24-1 with TRBJ2-2, with no clear D. V was clipped by 6 bases and J by 0 bases, with 7 bases between them. The CDR3 consists of 14 residues. Germline assignment: CDR1 KGHDR and CDR2 SFDVKD. The CDR3 protein is CATSSRPNTGELFF. The CDR3 DNA is TGTGCCACCAGTTCCAGGCCGAACACCGGGGAGCTGTTTTTT.

This sequence joins TRBV19 and TRBJ2-3; a possible D gene is TRBD1 (7 bases). V was clipped by 6 bases and J by 1 base, with 20 bases between them. Per germline, CDR1 LNHDA and CDR2 SQIVND (reference sequence). The length of the CDR3 is 17 residues. Written as DNA, the CDR3 is TGTGCCAGTAGGCAAGGGGGCCCCGGAGGGGGCACAGATACGCAGTATTTT. It yields the protein CASRQGGPGGGTDTQYF.

V and J are TRBV7-8 and TRBJ1-5; TRBD1 matches 11 bases. V gave up 5 bases and J gave up 5 bases; unmatched junction bases: 8. Looked up from germline, CDR1 is SGHVS and CDR2 is FQNEAQ. The CDR3 is 16 residues long. CDR3 protein: CASSPVGQGAHQPQHF. The CDR3 coding sequence is TGTGCCAGCAGCCCTGTCGGACAGGGGGCGCATCAGCCCCAGCATTTT.

This clone appeared a single time. The chain recombines TRBV5-1 with TRBJ1-4, with 8 bases lining up with TRBD1. V lost 5 bases to trimming and J lost 5 bases; unmatched junction nucleotides: 5. The CDR3 is made up of 14 amino acids. CDR1 is SGHRS and CDR2 is YFSETQ in the germline V gene. The CDR3 sequence: CASRWTGRNEKLFF. Here the CDR3 DNA reads TGCGCCAGCAGGTGGACAGGGAGGAATGAAAAACTGTTTTTT.

The chain links TRBV6-5 to TRBJ1-1, with 8 bases matching TRBD1. The germline V gene encodes CDR1 MNHEY and CDR2 SVGAGI. With 8 bases clipped from V and 5 bases from J, the junction kept 10 bases outside the gene matches. The length of the CDR3 is 14 residues. The CDR3 spells CASVSQGAVTEAFF. The CDR3 DNA reads TGTGCCAGCGTATCTCAGGGGGCAGTTACTGAAGCTTTCTTT.

V and J are TRBV7-2 and TRBJ2-3, with TRBD2 matching over 9 bases. The germline V gene encodes CDR1 SGHTA and CDR2 FQGNSA. This CDR3 spans 16 amino acids. The V segment lost 3 bases and the J segment 2 bases; nucleotides outside the gene matches: 6. CDR3 sequence (DNA): TGTGCCAGCAGCTTGGGGGGACTAGCTTTCACAGATACGCAGTATTTT. Translation: CASSLGGLAFTDTQYF.

The CDR3 reads CATSPGTGKETQYF. The CDR3 DNA reads as TGTGCCACCTCTCCCGGGACAGGGAAAGAGACCCAGTACTTC. This chain uses TRBV24-1 with TRBJ2-5; 9 bases map to TRBD1. CDR1 and CDR2 from the germline V gene are KGHDR and SFDVKD. The CDR3 length is 14 residues. Trimming cost V 9 bases and J 3 bases; bases outside gene matches: 7.

This clone was found a few times. The chain combines TRBV28 with TRBJ2-7; 11 bases are shared with TRBD1. With V trimmed by 4 bases and J by 0 bases, 5 bases remained unmatched. This CDR3 is built from 16 residues. Germline CDR1 reads MDHEN; CDR2 reads SYDVKM. CDR3 loop: CASSSPGTGGSYEQYF. Here the CDR3 DNA reads TGTGCCAGCAGTTCCCCGGGGACAGGGGGCTCCTACGAGCAGTACTTC.

V and J are TRBV11-1 and TRBJ2-1, with a possible D match to TRBD1 (7 bases). Trimming took off 3 bases at V and 2 bases at J, with 8 bases between the two ends. CDR3 length: 14 residues. The V gene's germline CDR1 is SGHAT and CDR2 FQDESV (reference sequence). The CDR3 protein is CASSFRGAYNEQFF. DNA for the CDR3: TGTGCCAGCAGCTTCAGGGGGGCCTACAATGAGCAGTTCTTC.

The chain combines TRBV9 with TRBJ1-1; 7 positions match TRBD1. CDR1 is SGDLS and CDR2 is YYNGEE in the germline V gene. The CDR3 contains 14 residues. Unmatched junction bases numbered 3, after V lost 3 bases and J lost 1 base. The CDR3 reads CASSGGQPNTEAFF. CDR3 coding DNA: TGTGCCAGCAGCGGGGGACAGCCGAACACTGAAGCTTTCTTT.

In DNA, the CDR3 is TGTGCCAGCAAGGGAGGACACAATCAGCCCCAGCATTTT. Translating gives CASKGGHNQPQHF. The rearrangement links TRBV28 to TRBJ1-5; D may be TRBD1 (5 bases). Germline V lookup: CDR1 MDHEN, CDR2 SYDVKM. The V and J ends lost 7 bases and 3 bases respectively, with 10 bases between them. The CDR3 sequence is 13 residues long.